This T cell receptor beta chain was retrieved from a study of blood T cells in healthy people across ages. Study-level findings and limits: Because donor CMV status was unknown, expanded clonotype changes were possibly confounded.

As to this clonotype: Its antigen is currently unknown.

A second about 7 to 11 cycle PCR used barcoded and J-beta primers. Tagging of each cDNA molecule was performed by a template-switch adaptor with 12 random nucleotides. MiXCR, applied by TCRdb to the 5' RACE reads, yields one record per CDR3 protein. The top ten clones hold 4% of a sample with about 1.5 million distinct CDR3 sequences, 35% to 45% of them seen once. The CDR3 contains 14 residues. V was cut by 1 base and J by 2 bases, with 9 bases left in between. Germline V gene sequence: CDR1 SGHTA, CDR2 FQGNSA. The receptor was derived from a woman in her late teens or twenties in good health. The chain is built from TRBV7-2 and TRBJ2-7; D is unclear. The source material was blood. The CDR3 loop is CASSLVTEAYEQYF. The CDR3 nucleotides are TGTGCCAGCAGCTTAGTTACAGAAGCCTACGAGCAGTACTTC.